This T cell receptor beta chain comes out of a study of shared clonotypes between healthy human individuals. Study-wide points: Generation probability values for non-shared clonotypes were lower than those for clonotypes shared by all four donors.

The CDR3 consists of 16 residues. Germline V gives CDR1 SEHNR, CDR2 FQNEAQ (reference sequence). J lost 3 bases, V lost 4 bases, and 8 bases had no gene match. Genomic DNA of every subset was divided equally among multiple immunoSEQ plates. The data were produced by immunoSEQ multiplex PCR, yet TCRdb's version contains in-frame clones alone and is incomplete. The sample includes over 1.4 million clones, roughly 95% of them seen just once. Regarding this clone: Antigen: not known.

This receptor was identified in a man aged 25-40 years in good health. The sequencing input was naive CD4+ T cells sorted from blood. The subset denotes: CD45RA+ positively selected. The chain is built from TRBV7-9 and TRBJ2-3; 9 bases match TRBD2. The CDR3 sequence: CASSSLGSGRTDTQYF. CDR3 in DNA: TGTGCCAGCAGCTCCCTTGGGAGCGGGAGGACAGATACGCAGTATTTT.